The rows below give T cell receptor beta chains drawn from one sample of a study of cytomegalovirus exposure and HLA in healthy donors. Assay: immunoSEQ multiplex PCR; the TCRdb copy retains only in-frame clones and omits some. Among roughly 120,000 clones, more than 70% were seen once, and the ten largest hold more than 2%. Sequencing was carried out using PBMCs. The receptors come from a woman aged 18-35 years in good health and CMV-seronegative. CDR3s include the opening cysteine and the closing phenylalanine or tryptophan. A D gene is named only where the DNA matches it firmly. The size of a clone is reported for some rows only, either as once, few or many, or as a class for expanded clones.

CDR3nt	CDR3aa	v_gene	abundance	d_gene	j_gene
TGCGCCAGCAGCCAAGCCCTTGGGACTAGCGCTAGCTCCTACGAGCAGTACTTC	CASSQALGTSASSYEQYF	TRBV4-3	-	TRBD2	TRBJ2-7
TGTGCCAGCAGCTCGAGGGGGAGAACAGATACGCAGTATTTT	CASSSRGRTDTQYF	TRBV11-3	-	-	TRBJ2-3
TGTGCCAGCAACGGACTTTCGAACACTGAAGCTTTCTTT	CASNGLSNTEAFF	TRBV2	-	-	TRBJ1-1
TGTGCCAGCAGGCTGAGAACGGCCGGGGAGCTGTTTTTT	CASRLRTAGELFF	TRBV28	few	-	TRBJ2-2
TGTGCCAGCAGCTCCGGGACAGGGGGTGTTAACTATGGCTACACCTTC	CASSSGTGGVNYGYTF	TRBV7-9	-	TRBD1	TRBJ1-2
TGTGCCAGCAGCCCCTTCCTTGGGGCCAACGTCCTGACTTTC	CASSPFLGANVLTF	TRBV7-2	once	-	TRBJ2-6
TGTGCCACCAGCAGCTTCTCAACAGGGAGAGGGTACAATGAGCAGTTCTTC	CATSSFSTGRGYNEQFF	TRBV15	-	-	TRBJ2-1
TGTGCCATCAGTGAGTCAGCGGGGTACGCCGGGGAGCTGTTTTTT	CAISESAGYAGELFF	TRBV10-3	-	TRBD2	TRBJ2-2
TGTGCCAGTAGTCGATATCAGGGGTTTGTCTCTGGGGCCAACGTCCTGACTTTC	CASSRYQGFVSGANVLTF	TRBV19	-	-	TRBJ2-6
TGTGCCAGTAGTATCGGGACAGGCGAGGCCTACGAGCAGTACTTC	CASSIGTGEAYEQYF	TRBV19	-	TRBD1	TRBJ2-7
TGTGCCAGCAGCCAAACACAGGGGGCGGCCTATGGCTACACCTTC	CASSQTQGAAYGYTF	TRBV5-4	-	TRBD1	TRBJ1-2
TGTGCCAGCAGCCAAGCAGGGGGCGAGGGCAATCAGCCCCAGCATTTT	CASSQAGGEGNQPQHF	TRBV4-2	-	TRBD1	TRBJ1-5
TGTGCCAGCAGTCTCTCTGGGGGTGGGGGGATAGGCTACACCTTC	CASSLSGGGGIGYTF	TRBV28	-	-	TRBJ1-2
TGTGCCAGCAGTTCTGGACAGGGGCGCGGCACCGGGGAGCTGTTTTTT	CASSSGQGRGTGELFF	TRBV7-2	-	TRBD1	TRBJ2-2
TGTGCCAGTAAACCACGACAGGGGGGGGAGCAGTACTTC	CASKPRQGGEQYF	TRBV2	-	TRBD1	TRBJ2-7
TGCGCCAGCAGCCTCGGCGGGTCCTGGGGGGTTAATGAAAAACTGTTTTTT	CASSLGGSWGVNEKLFF	TRBV4-3	-	-	TRBJ1-4
TGTGCCAGTACACCAGCAACAGGGAGCACAGATACGCAGTATTTT	CASTPATGSTDTQYF	TRBV4-2	-	-	TRBJ2-3
TGTGCCAGCTGGACAGGGGGTCCGGAGACCCAGTACTTC	CASWTGGPETQYF	TRBV5-5	-	TRBD1	TRBJ2-5
TGCGCCAGCAGCTCTTCTAACGCGAACACCGGGGAGCTGTTTTTT	CASSSSNANTGELFF	TRBV5-1	-	-	TRBJ2-2
TGTGCCAGCAGTTTCAGAGGGAACCGCTACGAGCAGTACTTC	CASSFRGNRYEQYF	TRBV27	-	-	TRBJ2-7
TGTGCCAGCAGTTACGGGACAGGGGATTCCTACGAGCAGTACTTC	CASSYGTGDSYEQYF	TRBV28	-	TRBD1	TRBJ2-7
TGCGCCAGCAGCGAACGAAAAGCGGGGAGCACAGATACGCAGTATTTT	CASSERKAGSTDTQYF	TRBV5-1	-	TRBD2	TRBJ2-3
TGTGCCAGCAGCCAGGGGGGAGGCTCCGGGGAGCTGTTTTTT	CASSQGGGSGELFF	TRBV9	-	-	TRBJ2-2
TGCAGTGCTAGCCGCAGTGAGCAGTTCTTC	CSASRSEQFF	TRBV20-1	few	-	TRBJ2-1
TGTGCCAGCAGACGCGACAGGGGGGCGTCCGAAGCTTTCTTT	CASRRDRGASEAFF	TRBV6-5	-	TRBD1	TRBJ1-1
TGTGCCTTAACGGGGTGGCAGGTCGCTGAAACAGATACGCAGTATTTT	CALTGWQVAETDTQYF	TRBV30	-	-	TRBJ2-3
TGCGCCAGCAGCCAAGCTGTACAAGGGACAAACTATGGCTACACCTTC	CASSQAVQGTNYGYTF	TRBV4-3	-	-	TRBJ1-2
TGCGCCAGCAGCCGGGGGAGAGACAGGGCTCAAGAGACCCAGTACTTC	CASSRGRDRAQETQYF	TRBV4-1	-	TRBD1	TRBJ2-5
TGTGCCAGTGGAAAGGGACAGGGCAACGAGCAGTACTTC	CASGKGQGNEQYF	TRBV6-1	-	TRBD1	TRBJ2-7
TGTGCCAGCAGCTCCGAGGACCAAGAGACCCAGTACTTC	CASSSEDQETQYF	TRBV11-2	-	-	TRBJ2-5
TGCGCCAGCAGCTTGGCACGGGAGGGGACGAACATTCAGTACTTC	CASSLAREGTNIQYF	TRBV5-1	once	TRBD2	TRBJ2-4
TGTGCCAGCAGTTCCGCAGATACGCAGTATTTT	CASSSADTQYF	TRBV27	-	-	TRBJ2-3
TGTGCCAAGAAGTGGACAGCTTCCTACGAGCAGTACTTC	CAKKWTASYEQYF	TRBV9	-	-	TRBJ2-7
TGTGCCAGCAGCTTTGCGTTAAGCTCCTACAATGAGCAGTTCTTC	CASSFALSSYNEQFF	TRBV7-3	-	-	TRBJ2-1
TGTGCCAGCAGTCTCTACAGAGAAAGGAACACTGAAGCTTTCTTT	CASSLYRERNTEAFF	TRBV2	-	-	TRBJ1-1
TGTGCCAGCAGCATCGACAGGAATTTCCCCAATGAGCAGTTCTTC	CASSIDRNFPNEQFF	TRBV7-3	-	-	TRBJ2-1
TGTGCCAGCAGTGAGCGAGTCGGGGGGTACCAAGAGACCCAGTACTTC	CASSERVGGYQETQYF	TRBV6-1	-	TRBD2	TRBJ2-5
TGTGCCAGCAGCCAAGGAGTAGGGAGGAACACTGAAGCTTTCTTT	CASSQGVGRNTEAFF	TRBV4-2	-	-	TRBJ1-1
TGTGCCAGCAGTTACTCCGCAGGGGGAAAATACAATGAGCAGTTCTTC	CASSYSAGGKYNEQFF	TRBV6-5	-	TRBD1	TRBJ2-1
TGCGCCAGCAGTCAAAAACTAGCGGGGAACGGGGAGCTGTTTTTT	CASSQKLAGNGELFF	TRBV23-1	once	TRBD2	TRBJ2-2
TGTGCCAGCAGTACTTACAGGGCCCTAGGCTATGGCTACACCTTC	CASSTYRALGYGYTF	TRBV28	-	-	TRBJ1-2
TGCAGCGTTGAGGGGGGCTCTGGGGCCAACGTCCTGACTTTC	CSVEGGSGANVLTF	TRBV29-1	-	-	TRBJ2-6
TGCGCCAGCAGCTTATCCCCCCTTAGCAACGAGCAGTACTTC	CASSLSPLSNEQYF	TRBV5-1	-	-	TRBJ2-7
TGTGCCAGCAGCCCCCCCGACAGCCTATACGAGCAGTACTTC	CASSPPDSLYEQYF	TRBV9	-	-	TRBJ2-7
TGCGCCAGCAGTGCCATGGGAGCGGGAGGGCCTTACGAGCAGTACTTC	CASSAMGAGGPYEQYF	TRBV10-1	-	TRBD2	TRBJ2-7
TGTGCCAGCAGGGCCAACAGGGGCCCCTACTTC	CASRANRGPYF	TRBV28	-	TRBD1	TRBJ2-7
TGTGCCAGCAGATCGACAGCAGTACTAGCCAAAAACATTCAGTACTTC	CASRSTAVLAKNIQYF	TRBV7-2	-	-	TRBJ2-4
TGTGCCAGCTACGATCACGAGAGGTATTCACCCCTCCACTTT	CASYDHERYSPLHF	TRBV28	-	-	TRBJ1-6
TGTGCCAGCAGCGCACAGGGAGTCTACGAGCAGTACTTC	CASSAQGVYEQYF	TRBV7-6	-	-	TRBJ2-7
TGTGCCAGCAGTTGGGGGACAGGGACTGAAGCTTTCTTT	CASSWGTGTEAFF	TRBV28	-	TRBD1	TRBJ1-1